The 2 T cell receptor beta chains below were found in one sample sequenced in a study of blood T cell repertoires in COVID-19 (dated by TCRdb to the early 2020s). Libraries came from the immunoSEQ multiplex PCR assay. The table comes from immuneACCESS by way of TCRdb, which keeps in-frame sequences with V and J called. Part of the clones is missing from these tables; in studies checked, under half for an unresolved V gene and the rest for unknown reasons. Recorded for this sample are about 200,000 clones; 75% to 90% of them occurred a single time. 1.2% of the sample goes to the ten largest clones. The sequenced sample consisted of PBMCs or T cells enriched from blood (not recorded which). The receptors stem from a young man who had recovered from COVID-19.

The chain uses TRBV27 and TRBJ1-5; a possible D gene is TRBD1 (6 bases). V was cut by 6 bases and J by 2 bases, with 20 bases left in between. The CDR3 is 17 amino acids. Germline CDR1 reads MNHEY; CDR2 reads SMNVEV (reference sequence). The CDR3 loop reads CASRKGGVGSGNQPQHF. In DNA, the CDR3 is TGTGCCAGCAGAAAAGGGGGGGTGGGGTCTGGCAATCAGCCCCAGCATTTT.

This chain links TRBV6-5 with TRBJ2-7, with D perhaps TRBD1 (6 bases). V lost 0 bases, J lost 7 bases, and 10 bases lay in between. Per germline, CDR1 MNHEY and CDR2 SVGAGI. The CDR3 extends over 13 amino acids. CDR3 DNA sequence: TGTGCCAGCAGTTACTCGCAGGGGAGAGAGCAGTACTTC. Translating it yields CASSYSQGREQYF.